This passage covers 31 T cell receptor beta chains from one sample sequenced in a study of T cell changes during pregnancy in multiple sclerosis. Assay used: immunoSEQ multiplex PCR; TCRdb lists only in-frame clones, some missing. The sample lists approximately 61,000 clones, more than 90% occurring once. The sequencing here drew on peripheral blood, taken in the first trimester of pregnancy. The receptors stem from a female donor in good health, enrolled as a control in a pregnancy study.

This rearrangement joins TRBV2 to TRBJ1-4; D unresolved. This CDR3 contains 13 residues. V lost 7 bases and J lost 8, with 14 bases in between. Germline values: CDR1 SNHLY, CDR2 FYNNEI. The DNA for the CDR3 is TGTGCCAGCATCGGAGAAAGAGGGGAAAAACTGTTTTTT. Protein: CASIGERGEKLFF.

The CDR3 sequence: CASSAYPMKDREQETQYF. The CDR3 nucleotides read TGCGCCAGCAGTGCCTACCCGATGAAGGACAGGGAACAAGAGACCCAGTACTTC. The V and J genes are TRBV10-2 and TRBJ2-5; 8 bases align to TRBD1. From germline, CDR1 is WSHSY and CDR2 SAAADI. V shed 4 bases, J shed 2 bases, and the junction held 15 bases outside the gene matches. The CDR3 is 18 residues long.

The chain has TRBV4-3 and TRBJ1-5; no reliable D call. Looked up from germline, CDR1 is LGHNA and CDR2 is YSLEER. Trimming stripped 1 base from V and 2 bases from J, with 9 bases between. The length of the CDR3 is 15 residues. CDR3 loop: CASSQVLGGNQPQHF. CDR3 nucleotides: TGCGCCAGCAGCCAAGTTCTTGGAGGCAATCAGCCCCAGCATTTT.

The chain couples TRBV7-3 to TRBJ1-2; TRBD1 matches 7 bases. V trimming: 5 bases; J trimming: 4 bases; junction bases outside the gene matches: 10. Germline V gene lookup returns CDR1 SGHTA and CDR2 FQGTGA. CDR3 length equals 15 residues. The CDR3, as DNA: TGTGCCAGCAGCCCTTCAGGGGGAAGCAGCTATGGCTACACCTTC. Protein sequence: CASSPSGGSSYGYTF. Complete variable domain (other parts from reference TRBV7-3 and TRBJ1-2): GAGVSQTPSNKVTEKGKYVELRCDPISGHTALYWYRQSLGQGPEFLIYFQGTGAADDSGLPNDRFFAVRPEGSVSTLKIQRTERGDSAVYLCASSPSGGSSYGYTFGSGTRLTVV.

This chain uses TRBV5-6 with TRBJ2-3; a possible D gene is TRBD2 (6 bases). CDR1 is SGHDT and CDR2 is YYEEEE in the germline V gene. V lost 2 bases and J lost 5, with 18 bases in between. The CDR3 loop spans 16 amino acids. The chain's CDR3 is CASSFSKGLGLDTQYF. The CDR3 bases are TGTGCCAGCAGCTTCTCGAAGGGACTTGGCTTAGATACGCAGTATTTT.

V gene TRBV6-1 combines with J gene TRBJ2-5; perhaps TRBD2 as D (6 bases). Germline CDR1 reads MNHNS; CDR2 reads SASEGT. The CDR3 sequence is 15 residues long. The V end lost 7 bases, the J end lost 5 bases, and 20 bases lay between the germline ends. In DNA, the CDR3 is TGTGCCAGCATGGGGGGAGAAGGGGCGAAGGAGACCCAGTACTTC. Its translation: CASMGGEGAKETQYF.

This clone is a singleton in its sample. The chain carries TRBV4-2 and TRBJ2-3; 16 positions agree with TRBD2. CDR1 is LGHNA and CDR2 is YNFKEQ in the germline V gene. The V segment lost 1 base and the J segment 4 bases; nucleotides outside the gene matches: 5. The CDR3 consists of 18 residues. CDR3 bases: TGTGCCAGCAGCCAAGGGAGTGGGACTAGCGGGGGGGCAGATACGCAGTATTTT. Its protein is CASSQGSGTSGGADTQYF.

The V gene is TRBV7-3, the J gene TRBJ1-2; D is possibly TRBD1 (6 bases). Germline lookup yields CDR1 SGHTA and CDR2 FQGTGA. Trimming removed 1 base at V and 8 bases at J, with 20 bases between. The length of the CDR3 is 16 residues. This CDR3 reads CASSLISGTNYEGYTF. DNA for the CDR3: TGTGCCAGCAGCTTAATTTCCGGGACAAATTATGAAGGCTACACCTTC.

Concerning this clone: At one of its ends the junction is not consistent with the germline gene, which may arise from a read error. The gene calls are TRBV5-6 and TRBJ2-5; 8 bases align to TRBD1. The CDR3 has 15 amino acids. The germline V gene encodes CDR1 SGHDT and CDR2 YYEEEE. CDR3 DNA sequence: TGTGCCAGCAGCCAAACAGACAGGGGAGAAGAGGCCCAGTACTTC. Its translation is CASSQTDRGEEAQYF.

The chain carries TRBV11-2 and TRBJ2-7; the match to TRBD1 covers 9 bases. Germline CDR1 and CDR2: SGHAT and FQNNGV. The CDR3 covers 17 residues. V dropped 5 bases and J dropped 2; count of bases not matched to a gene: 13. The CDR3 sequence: CASSISSRTGDPYEQYF. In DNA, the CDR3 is TGTGCCAGCAGCATTTCGTCGAGGACAGGGGATCCCTACGAGCAGTACTTC.

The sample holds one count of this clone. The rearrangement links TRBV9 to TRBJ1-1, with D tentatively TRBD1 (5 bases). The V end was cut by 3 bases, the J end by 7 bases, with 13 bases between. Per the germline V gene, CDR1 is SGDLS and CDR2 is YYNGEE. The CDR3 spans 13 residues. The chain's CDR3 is CASSARGGVEAFF. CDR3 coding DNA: TGTGCCAGCAGCGCCCGAGGAGGGGTTGAAGCTTTCTTT.

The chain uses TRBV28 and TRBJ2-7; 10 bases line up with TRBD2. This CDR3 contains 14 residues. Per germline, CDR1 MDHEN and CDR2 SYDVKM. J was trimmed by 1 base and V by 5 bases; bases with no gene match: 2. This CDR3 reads CASSEAGGSYEQYF. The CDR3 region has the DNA TGTGCCAGCAGTGAAGCGGGAGGGTCCTACGAGCAGTACTTC.

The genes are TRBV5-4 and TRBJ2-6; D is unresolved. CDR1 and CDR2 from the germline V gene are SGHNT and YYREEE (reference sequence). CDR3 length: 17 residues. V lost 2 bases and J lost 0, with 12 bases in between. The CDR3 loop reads CASSFRQVTSGANVLTF. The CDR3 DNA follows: TGTGCCAGCAGCTTTCGGCAGGTCACCTCTGGGGCCAACGTCCTGACTTTC.

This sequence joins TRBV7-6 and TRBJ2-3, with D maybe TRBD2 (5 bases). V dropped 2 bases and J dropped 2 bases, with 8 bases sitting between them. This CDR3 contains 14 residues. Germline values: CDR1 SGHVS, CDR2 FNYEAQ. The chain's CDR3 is CASSLQAATDTQYF. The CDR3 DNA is TGTGCCAGCAGCTTACAAGCGGCCACAGATACGCAGTATTTT.

CDR3 sequence: CASSPIQGAPDTEAFF. DNA of the CDR3: TGTGCCAGCTCACCGATACAGGGGGCGCCGGACACTGAAGCTTTCTTT. V usage is TRBV18 and J usage is TRBJ1-1, with TRBD1 matching over 9 bases. CDR1 and CDR2 (germline): KGHSH, LQKENI. The CDR3 loop spans 16 amino acids. With 3 bases clipped from V and 3 bases from J, the junction kept 8 bases outside the gene matches.

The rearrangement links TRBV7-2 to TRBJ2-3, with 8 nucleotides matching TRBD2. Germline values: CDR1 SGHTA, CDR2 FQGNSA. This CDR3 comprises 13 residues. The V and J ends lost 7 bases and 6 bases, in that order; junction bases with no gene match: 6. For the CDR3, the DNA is TGTGCCAGCAACCTTCGGGGGGGCGATACGCAGTATTTT. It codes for CASNLRGGDTQYF.

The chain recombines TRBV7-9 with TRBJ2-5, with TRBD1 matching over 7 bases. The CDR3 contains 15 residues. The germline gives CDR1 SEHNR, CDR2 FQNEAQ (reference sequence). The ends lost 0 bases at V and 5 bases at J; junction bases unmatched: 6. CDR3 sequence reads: CASSLARDRGETQYF. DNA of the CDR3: TGTGCCAGCAGCTTAGCTCGGGACAGAGGGGAGACCCAGTACTTC. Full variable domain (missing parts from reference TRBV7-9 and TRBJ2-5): DTGVSQNPRHKITKRGQNVTFRCDPISEHNRLYWYRQTLGQGPEFLTYFQNEAQLEKSRLLSDRFSAERPKGSFSTLEIQRTEQGDSAMYLCASSLARDRGETQYFGPGTRLLVL.

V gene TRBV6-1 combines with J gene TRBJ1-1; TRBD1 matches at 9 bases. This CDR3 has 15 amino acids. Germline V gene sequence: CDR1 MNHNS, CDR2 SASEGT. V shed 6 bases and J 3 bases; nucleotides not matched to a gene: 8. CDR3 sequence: CASRPRGQGYTEAFF. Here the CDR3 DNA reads TGTGCCAGCAGGCCCCGCGGACAGGGGTACACTGAAGCTTTCTTT.

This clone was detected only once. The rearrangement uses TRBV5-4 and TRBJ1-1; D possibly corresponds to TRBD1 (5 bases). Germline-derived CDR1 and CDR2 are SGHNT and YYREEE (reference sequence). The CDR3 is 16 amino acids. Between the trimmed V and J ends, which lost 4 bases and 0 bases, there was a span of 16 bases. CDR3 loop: CASSTEGVPMNTEAFF. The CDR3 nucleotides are TGTGCCAGCAGCACCGAAGGGGTCCCAATGAACACTGAAGCTTTCTTT. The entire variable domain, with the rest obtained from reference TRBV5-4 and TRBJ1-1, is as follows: ETGVTQSPTHLIKTRGQQVTLRCSSQSGHNTVSWYQQALGQGPQFIFQYYREEENGRGNFPPRFSGLQFPNYSSELNVNALELDDSALYLCASSTEGVPMNTEAFFGQGTRLTVV.

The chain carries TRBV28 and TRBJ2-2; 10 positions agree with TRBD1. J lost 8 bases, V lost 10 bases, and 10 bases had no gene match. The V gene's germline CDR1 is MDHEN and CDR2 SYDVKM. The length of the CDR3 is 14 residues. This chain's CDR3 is CATRRDRGYGELFF. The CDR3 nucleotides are TGTGCCACCCGCCGGGACAGGGGTTATGGGGAGCTGTTTTTT.

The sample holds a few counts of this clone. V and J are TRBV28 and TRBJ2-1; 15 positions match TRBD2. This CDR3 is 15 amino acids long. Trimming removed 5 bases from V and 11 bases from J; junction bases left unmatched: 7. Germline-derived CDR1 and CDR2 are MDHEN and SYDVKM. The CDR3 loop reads CASSGGTSGRRQQFF. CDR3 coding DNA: TGTGCCAGCAGTGGAGGGACTAGCGGGAGGAGACAGCAGTTCTTC.

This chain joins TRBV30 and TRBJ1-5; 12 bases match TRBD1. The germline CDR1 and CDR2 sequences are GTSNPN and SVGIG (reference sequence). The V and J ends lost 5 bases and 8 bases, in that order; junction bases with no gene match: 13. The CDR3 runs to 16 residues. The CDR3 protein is CAWGWGDRGPWEPQHF. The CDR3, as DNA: TGTGCCTGGGGGTGGGGGGACAGGGGGCCATGGGAGCCCCAGCATTTT.

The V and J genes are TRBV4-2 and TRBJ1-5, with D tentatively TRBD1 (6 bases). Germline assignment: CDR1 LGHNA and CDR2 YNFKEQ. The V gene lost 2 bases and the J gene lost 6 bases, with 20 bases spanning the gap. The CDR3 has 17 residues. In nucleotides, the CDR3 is TGTGCCAGCAGCCAACCTTTAGGGGCAGGGGACCTTCAGCCCCAGCATTTT. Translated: CASSQPLGAGDLQPQHF.

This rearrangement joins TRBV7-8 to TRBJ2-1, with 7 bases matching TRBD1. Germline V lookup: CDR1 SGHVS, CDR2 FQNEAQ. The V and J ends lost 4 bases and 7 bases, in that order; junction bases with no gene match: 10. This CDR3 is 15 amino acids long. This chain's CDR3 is CASSSTGAGGNEQFF. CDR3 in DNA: TGTGCCAGCAGCTCCACCGGGGCAGGGGGTAATGAGCAGTTCTTC.

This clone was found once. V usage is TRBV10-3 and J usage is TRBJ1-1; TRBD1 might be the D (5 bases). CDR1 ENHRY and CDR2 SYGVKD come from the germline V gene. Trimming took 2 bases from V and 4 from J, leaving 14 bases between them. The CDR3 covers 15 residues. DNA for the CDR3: TGTGCCATCAGTGAGATAAGGGGAGGGAGCACTGAAGCTTTCTTT. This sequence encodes CAISEIRGGSTEAFF.

The CDR3 is CASSPTYSGRGETQYF. CDR3 in DNA: TGTGCCAGCAGCCCCACTTATAGCGGGAGAGGGGAGACCCAGTACTTC. The rearrangement uses TRBV5-6 and TRBJ2-5; 9 bases map to TRBD2. V gave up 4 bases and J gave up 5 bases; unmatched junction bases: 12. CDR1 is SGHDT and CDR2 is YYEEEE in the germline V gene. This CDR3 spans 16 amino acids.

Here the CDR3 DNA reads TGTGCCAGCAGCGAGGCGGGGGGAAACGGCGAGCAGTACTTC. Protein sequence: CASSEAGGNGEQYF. The rearrangement uses TRBV7-6 and TRBJ2-7, with 8 positions matching TRBD2. Germline values: CDR1 SGHVS, CDR2 FNYEAQ. This CDR3 region has 14 residues. V lost 5 bases and J lost 6; bases outside the gene matches: 9.

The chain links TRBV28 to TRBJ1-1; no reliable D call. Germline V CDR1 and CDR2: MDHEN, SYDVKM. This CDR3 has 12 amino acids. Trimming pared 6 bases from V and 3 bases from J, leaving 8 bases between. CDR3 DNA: TGTGCCAGCAGGGACGGGGACACTGAAGCTTTCTTT. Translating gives CASRDGDTEAFF. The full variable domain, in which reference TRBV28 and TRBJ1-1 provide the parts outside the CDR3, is DVKVTQSSRYLVKRTGEKVFLECVQDMDHENMFWYRQDPGLGLRLIYFSYDVKMKEKGDIPEGYSVSREKKERFSLILESASTNQTSMYLCASRDGDTEAFFGQGTRLTVV.

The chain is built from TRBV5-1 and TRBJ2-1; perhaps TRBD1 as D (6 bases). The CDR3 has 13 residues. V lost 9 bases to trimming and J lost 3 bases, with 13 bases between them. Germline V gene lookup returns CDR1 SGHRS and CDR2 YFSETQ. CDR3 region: CATRQADYNEQFF. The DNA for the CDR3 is TGCGCCACCCGACAGGCAGACTACAATGAGCAGTTCTTC.

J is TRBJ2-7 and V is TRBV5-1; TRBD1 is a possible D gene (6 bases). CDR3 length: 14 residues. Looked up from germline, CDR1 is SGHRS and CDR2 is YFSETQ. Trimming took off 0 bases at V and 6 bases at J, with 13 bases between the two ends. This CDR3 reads CASSLAQGPGEQYF. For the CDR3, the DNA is TGCGCCAGCAGCTTGGCTCAGGGGCCAGGCGAGCAGTACTTC.

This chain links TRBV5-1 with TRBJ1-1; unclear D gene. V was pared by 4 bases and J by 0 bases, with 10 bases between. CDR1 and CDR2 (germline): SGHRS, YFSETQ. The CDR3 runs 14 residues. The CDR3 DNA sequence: TGCGCCAGCAGCGGCGGGTCAGTGAACACTGAAGCTTTCTTT. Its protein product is CASSGGSVNTEAFF.